The present entry profiles one T cell receptor beta chain with its context. The antigen remains undetermined. This sample stems from a study of response to subunit inactivated influenza vaccine. Study-wide results and limits: After each seasonal influenza vaccination, few new T cells are recruited, the authors suggested.

TCRdb reprocessed the RT-PCR reads via MiXCR and lists one record per CDR3 protein. The data contain a few hundred thousand distinct CDR3 sequences, approximately 11% of them singletons. Source: PBMCs from blood, taken about 40 days after vaccination. The clonotype comes from a man aged 45 to 65 who received an inactivated influenza vaccine.

DNA for the CDR3: TGTGCCAGCAGTTACCAGGGGAGTGTCACTGAAGCTTTCTTT. Encoded protein: CASSYQGSVTEAFF. The chain couples TRBV27 to TRBJ1-1, with D possibly matching TRBD1 (6 bases). The germline gives CDR1 MNHEY, CDR2 SMNVEV (reference sequence). This CDR3 is built from 14 residues. Trimming removed 4 bases from V and 4 bases from J, with 13 bases in between.